This T cell receptor (beta chain) comes out of a study of graft-versus-host responses after intestinal transplantation. Overall study results and limits: Recipient bone marrow held GvH clones, some seen earlier in ileum or blood. Peak GvH clone levels in circulation were associated with early post-transplant HvG declines.

The protocol was immunoSEQ multiplex PCR, while the TCRdb copy is restricted to in-frame clones and leaves out a portion. The top ten clones hold under 0.55% of a sample with about 94,000 clones, roughly 91% of them seen once. In the case of this clone: The target antigen is unknown.

The length of the CDR3 is 15 residues. Germline CDR1 is WSHSY and CDR2 is SAAADI. V gave up 3 bases and J gave up 7 bases, with 13 bases separating them. Material: unstimulated CD8+ T cells sorted from spleen or lymph node cells, obtained before intestinal transplant. This rearrangement joins TRBV10-2 to TRBJ1-6; perhaps TRBD1 as D (6 bases). The source is a human donor who received an intestinal transplant. This CDR3 is CASSEGTGPNSPLHF. DNA of the CDR3: TGCGCCAGCAGTGAAGGTACAGGGCCCAATTCACCCCTCCACTTT.